The entry that follows covers one T cell receptor beta chain sequence. Sequencing of TCR beta was undertaken in CD8+ and CD4+ T cells derived from blood. Bulk CD8+ and CD4+ cells came from magnetic negative isolation; CD8+ TEMRA by FACS. The data stem from a study of CD8 T cells in Susac syndrome. Per the germline V gene, CDR1 is LNHDA and CDR2 is SQIVND (reference sequence). The germline V and J ends were trimmed by 3 bases and 2 bases, with 7 bases remaining between them. CDR3 length: 13 residues. When the RNA was reverse transcribed, random hexamers were used with an input of roughly 0.45 to 1 ug. Across 54 Vbeta and 13 Jbeta, TCR beta CDR3 was amplified with immunoSEQ multiplex PCR. In TCRdb, the immunoSEQ multiplex PCR reads were re-called with MiXCR into one record per CDR3 protein. The data hold some 190,000 distinct CDR3 sequences, with about 93% observed a single time.

Input material: CD4+ T cells from PBMCs. The rearrangement joins TRBV19 to TRBJ1-2; D call uncertain. The source is a human donor in good health. The CDR3 sequence: CASSMAGNYGYTF. CDR3 sequence (DNA): TGTGCCAGTAGTATGGCCGGGAACTATGGCTACACCTTC.